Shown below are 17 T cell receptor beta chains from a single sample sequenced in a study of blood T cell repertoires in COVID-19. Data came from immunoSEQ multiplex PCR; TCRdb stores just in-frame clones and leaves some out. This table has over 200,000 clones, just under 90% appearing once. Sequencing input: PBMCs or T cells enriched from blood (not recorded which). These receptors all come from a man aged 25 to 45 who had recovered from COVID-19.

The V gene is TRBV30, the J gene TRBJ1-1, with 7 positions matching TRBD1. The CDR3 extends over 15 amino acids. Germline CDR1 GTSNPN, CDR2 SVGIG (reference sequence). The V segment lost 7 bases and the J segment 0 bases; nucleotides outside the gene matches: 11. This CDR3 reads CAYKWRGLVNTEAFF. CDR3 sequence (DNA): TGTGCCTACAAGTGGAGGGGGCTGGTGAACACTGAAGCTTTCTTT.

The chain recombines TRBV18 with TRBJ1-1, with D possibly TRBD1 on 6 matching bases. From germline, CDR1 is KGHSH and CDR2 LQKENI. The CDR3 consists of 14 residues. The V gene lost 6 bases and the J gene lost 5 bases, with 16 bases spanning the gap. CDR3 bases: TGTGCCAGCTCCGCAGACAGGAGTCTGACTGAAGCTTTCTTT. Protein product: CASSADRSLTEAFF.

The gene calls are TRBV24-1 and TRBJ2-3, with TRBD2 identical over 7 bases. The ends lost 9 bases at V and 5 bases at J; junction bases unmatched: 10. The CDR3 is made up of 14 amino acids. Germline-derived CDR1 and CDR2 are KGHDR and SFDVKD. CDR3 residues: CATGEGGVQDTQYF. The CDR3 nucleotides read TGTGCCACCGGGGAGGGCGGGGTTCAAGATACGCAGTATTTT.

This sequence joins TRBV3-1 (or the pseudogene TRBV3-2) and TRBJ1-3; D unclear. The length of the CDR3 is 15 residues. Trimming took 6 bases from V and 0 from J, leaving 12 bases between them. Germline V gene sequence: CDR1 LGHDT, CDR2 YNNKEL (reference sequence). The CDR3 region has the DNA TGTGCCAGCAGTAACGACGGGTTCTCTGGAAACACCATATATTTT. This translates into CASSNDGFSGNTIYF.

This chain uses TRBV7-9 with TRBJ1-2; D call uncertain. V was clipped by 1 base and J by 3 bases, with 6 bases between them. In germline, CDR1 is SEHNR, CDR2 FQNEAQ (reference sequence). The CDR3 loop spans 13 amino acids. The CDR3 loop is CASSLEEDYGYTF. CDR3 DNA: TGTGCCAGCAGCTTAGAAGAGGACTATGGCTACACCTTC.

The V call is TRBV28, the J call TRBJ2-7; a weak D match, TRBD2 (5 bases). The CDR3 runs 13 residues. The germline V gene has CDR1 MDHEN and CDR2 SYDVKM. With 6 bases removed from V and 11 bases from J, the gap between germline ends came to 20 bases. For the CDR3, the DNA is TGTGCCAGCAGCACTCCCTCCCGGGAAGAGGAGTACTTC. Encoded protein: CASSTPSREEEYF. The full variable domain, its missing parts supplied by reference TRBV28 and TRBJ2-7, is DVKVTQSSRYLVKRTGEKVFLECVQDMDHENMFWYRQDPGLGLRLIYFSYDVKMKEKGDIPEGYSVSREKKERFSLILESASTNQTSMYLCASSTPSREEEYFGPGTRLTVT.

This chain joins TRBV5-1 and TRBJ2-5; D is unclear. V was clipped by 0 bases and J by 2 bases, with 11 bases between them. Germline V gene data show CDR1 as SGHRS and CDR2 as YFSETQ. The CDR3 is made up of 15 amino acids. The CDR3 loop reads CASSLVSAGQETQYF. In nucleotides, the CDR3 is TGCGCCAGCAGCTTGGTATCTGCAGGACAAGAGACCCAGTACTTC.

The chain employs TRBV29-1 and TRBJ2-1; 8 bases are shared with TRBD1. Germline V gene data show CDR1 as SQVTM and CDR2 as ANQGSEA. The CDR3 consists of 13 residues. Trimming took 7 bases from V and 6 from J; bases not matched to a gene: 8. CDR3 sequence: CSGLTGVVNEQFF. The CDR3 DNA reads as TGCAGCGGATTGACAGGGGTCGTCAATGAGCAGTTCTTC.

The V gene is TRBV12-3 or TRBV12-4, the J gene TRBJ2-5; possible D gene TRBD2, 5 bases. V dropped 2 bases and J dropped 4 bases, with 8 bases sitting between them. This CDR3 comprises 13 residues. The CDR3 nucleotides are TGTGCCAGCAGTTTAACGGGGTCAGAGACCCAGTACTTC. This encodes CASSLTGSETQYF.

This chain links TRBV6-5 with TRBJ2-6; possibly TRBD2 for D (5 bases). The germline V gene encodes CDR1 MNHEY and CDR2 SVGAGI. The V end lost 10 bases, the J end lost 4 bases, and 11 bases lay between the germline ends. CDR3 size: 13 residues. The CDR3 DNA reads TGTGCCACCGAGGGATCAGGGGCCAACGTCCTGACTTTC. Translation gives CATEGSGANVLTF.

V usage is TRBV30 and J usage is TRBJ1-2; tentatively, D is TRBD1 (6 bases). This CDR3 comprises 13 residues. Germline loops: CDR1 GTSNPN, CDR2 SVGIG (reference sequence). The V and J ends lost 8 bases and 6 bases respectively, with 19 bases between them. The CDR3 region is CAVNRDNDHGYTF. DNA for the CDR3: TGTGCCGTGAACCGGGACAACGACCATGGCTACACCTTC.

The CDR3 sequence: CASSLERVADTQYF. The CDR3, as DNA: TGCGCCAGCAGCTTGGAGAGGGTAGCAGATACGCAGTATTTT. The genes are TRBV5-1 and TRBJ2-3; D perhaps matches TRBD2 (5 bases). Germline V gives CDR1 SGHRS, CDR2 YFSETQ. The CDR3 is 14 residues long. V was pared by 0 bases and J by 4 bases, with 9 bases between. The variable domain in full, with the rest retrieved from reference TRBV5-1 and TRBJ2-3, is KAGVTQTPRYLIKTRGQQVTLSCSPISGHRSVSWYQQTPGQGLQFLFEYFSETQRNKGNFPGRFSGRQFSNSRSEMNVSTLELGDSALYLCASSLERVADTQYFGPGTRLTVL.

CDR3 amino acids: CASSLGWGQGGEKLFF. The CDR3 DNA sequence: TGCGCCAGCAGCTTGGGTTGGGGACAGGGTGGTGAAAAACTGTTTTTT. The chain employs TRBV5-1 and TRBJ1-4; 9 nucleotides match TRBD1. The V segment lost 0 bases and the J segment 7 bases; nucleotides outside the gene matches: 7. Germline CDR1 SGHRS, CDR2 YFSETQ. This CDR3 comprises 16 residues.

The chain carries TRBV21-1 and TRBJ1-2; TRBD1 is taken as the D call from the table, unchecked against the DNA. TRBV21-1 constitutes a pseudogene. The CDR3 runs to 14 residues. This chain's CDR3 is CASSKPGSGAGYTF. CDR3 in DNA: TGTGCCAGCAGCAAACCGGGATCAGGGGCTGGCTACACCTTC.

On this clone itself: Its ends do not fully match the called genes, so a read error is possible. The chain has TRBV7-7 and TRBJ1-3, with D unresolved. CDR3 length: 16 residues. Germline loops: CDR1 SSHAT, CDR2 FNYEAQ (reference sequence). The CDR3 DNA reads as TGTGCTAGCAGCTTAGAGTCGCGGTACTCTGGAAACACCATATATTTT. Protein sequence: CASSLESRYSGNTIYF.

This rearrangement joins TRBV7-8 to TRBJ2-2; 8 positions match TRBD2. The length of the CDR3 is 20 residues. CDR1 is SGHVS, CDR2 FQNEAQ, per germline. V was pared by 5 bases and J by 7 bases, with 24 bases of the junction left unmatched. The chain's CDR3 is CASSPPGLVHYTTKGGELFF. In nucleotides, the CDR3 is TGTGCCAGCAGCCCCCCGGGACTAGTTCATTACACGACAAAGGGCGGGGAGCTGTTTTTT.

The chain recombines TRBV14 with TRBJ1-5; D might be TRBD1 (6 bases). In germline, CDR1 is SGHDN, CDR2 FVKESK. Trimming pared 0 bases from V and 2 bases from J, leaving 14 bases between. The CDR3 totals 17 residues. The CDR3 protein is CASSQDLGGKGNQPQHF. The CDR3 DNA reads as TGTGCCAGCAGCCAAGATCTAGGGGGTAAGGGCAATCAGCCCCAGCATTTT.